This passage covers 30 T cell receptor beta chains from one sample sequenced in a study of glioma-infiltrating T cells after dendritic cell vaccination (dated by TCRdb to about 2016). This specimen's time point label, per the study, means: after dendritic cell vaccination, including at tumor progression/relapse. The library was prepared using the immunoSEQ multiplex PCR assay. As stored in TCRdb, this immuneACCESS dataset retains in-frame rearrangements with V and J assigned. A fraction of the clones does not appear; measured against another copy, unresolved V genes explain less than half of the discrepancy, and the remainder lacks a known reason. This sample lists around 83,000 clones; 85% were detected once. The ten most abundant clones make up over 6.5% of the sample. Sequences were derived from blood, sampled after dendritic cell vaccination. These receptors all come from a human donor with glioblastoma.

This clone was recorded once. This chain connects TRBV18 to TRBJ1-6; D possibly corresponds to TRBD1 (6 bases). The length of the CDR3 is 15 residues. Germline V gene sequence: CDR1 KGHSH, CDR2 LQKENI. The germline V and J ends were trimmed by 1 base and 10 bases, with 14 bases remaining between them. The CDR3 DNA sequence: TGTGCCAGCTCACCACTTCAACAGGGACAATCACCCCTCCACTTT. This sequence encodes CASSPLQQGQSPLHF.

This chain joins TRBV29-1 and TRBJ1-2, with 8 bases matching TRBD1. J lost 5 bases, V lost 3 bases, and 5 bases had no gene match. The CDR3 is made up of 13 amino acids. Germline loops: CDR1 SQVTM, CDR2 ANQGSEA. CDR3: CSVDGTGLYGYTF. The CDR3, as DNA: TGCAGCGTTGACGGGACAGGACTTTATGGCTACACCTTC.

The CDR3 coding sequence is TGTGCCAGCAGTGCGGTAGCGGGGGGCCAAAACATTCAGTACTTC. Its translation: CASSAVAGGQNIQYF. This sequence joins TRBV13 and TRBJ2-4; 10 bases map to TRBD2. CDR1 PRHDT and CDR2 FYEKMQ come from the germline V gene (reference sequence). Losses at the gene ends were 6 bases for V and 5 bases for J; bases not matched to a gene: 7. This CDR3 is 15 amino acids long.

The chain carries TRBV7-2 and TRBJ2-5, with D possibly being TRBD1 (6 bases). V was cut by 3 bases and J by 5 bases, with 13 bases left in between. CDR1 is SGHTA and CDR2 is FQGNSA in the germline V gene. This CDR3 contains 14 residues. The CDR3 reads CASSFRQGRETQYF. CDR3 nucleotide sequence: TGTGCCAGCAGCTTCAGGCAGGGGCGGGAGACCCAGTACTTC.

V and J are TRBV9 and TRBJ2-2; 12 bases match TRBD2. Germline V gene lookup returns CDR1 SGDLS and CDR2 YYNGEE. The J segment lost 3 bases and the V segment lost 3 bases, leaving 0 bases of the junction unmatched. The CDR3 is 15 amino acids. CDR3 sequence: CASSASGRDTGELFF. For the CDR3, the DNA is TGTGCCAGCAGCGCTAGCGGGAGGGACACCGGGGAGCTGTTTTTT.

CDR3 DNA: TGTGCCAGCAGTTTATATGCGCAGGGGGGCTATGGCTACACCTTC. It specifies CASSLYAQGGYGYTF. The V and J genes are TRBV27 and TRBJ1-2; 7 positions match TRBD1. Germline CDR1 is MNHEY and CDR2 is SMNVEV (reference sequence). V gave up 1 base and J gave up 4 bases; unmatched junction bases: 6. The CDR3 covers 15 residues.

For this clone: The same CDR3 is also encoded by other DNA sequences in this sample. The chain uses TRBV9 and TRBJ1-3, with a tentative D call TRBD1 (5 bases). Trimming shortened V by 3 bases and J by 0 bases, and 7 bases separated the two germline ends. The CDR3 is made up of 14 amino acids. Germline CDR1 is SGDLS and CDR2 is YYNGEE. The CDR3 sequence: CASSAGLSGNTIYF. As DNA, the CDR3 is TGTGCCAGCAGCGCAGGGCTCTCTGGAAACACCATATATTTT.

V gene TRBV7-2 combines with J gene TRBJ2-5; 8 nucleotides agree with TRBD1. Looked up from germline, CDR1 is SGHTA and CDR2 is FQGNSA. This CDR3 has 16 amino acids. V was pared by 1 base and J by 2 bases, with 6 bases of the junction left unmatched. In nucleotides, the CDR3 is TGTGCCAGCAGCTTAGGTGGGACAGGAGGACAAGAGACCCAGTACTTC. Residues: CASSLGGTGGQETQYF. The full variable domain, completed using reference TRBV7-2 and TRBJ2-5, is GAGVSQSPSNKVTEKGKDVELRCDPISGHTALYWYRQSLGQGLEFLIYFQGNSAPDKSGLPSDRFSAERTGGSVSTLTIQRTQQEDSAVYLCASSLGGTGGQETQYFGPGTRLLVL.

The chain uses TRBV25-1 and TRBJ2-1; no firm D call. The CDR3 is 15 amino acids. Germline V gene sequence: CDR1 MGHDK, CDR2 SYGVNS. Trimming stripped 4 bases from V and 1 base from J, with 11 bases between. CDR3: CASSVVGYSYNEQFF. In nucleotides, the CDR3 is TGTGCCAGCAGTGTGGTCGGGTATTCCTACAATGAGCAGTTCTTC. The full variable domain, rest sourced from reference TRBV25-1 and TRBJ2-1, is EADIYQTPRYLVIGTGKKITLECSQTMGHDKMYWYQQDPGMELHLIHYSYGVNSTEKGDLSSESTVSRIRTEHFPLTLESARPSHTSQYLCASSVVGYSYNEQFFGPGTRLTVL.

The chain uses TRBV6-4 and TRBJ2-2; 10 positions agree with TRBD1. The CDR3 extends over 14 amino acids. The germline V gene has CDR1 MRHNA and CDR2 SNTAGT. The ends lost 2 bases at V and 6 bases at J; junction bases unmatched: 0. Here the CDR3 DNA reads TGTGCCAGCAGTGACGGACAGGGGGCCGGGGAGCTGTTTTTT. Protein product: CASSDGQGAGELFF.

CDR3 sequence reads: CASSTRDRGPSYEQYF. The CDR3 DNA reads as TGTGCCAGTAGTACTCGGGACAGGGGGCCGTCCTACGAGCAGTACTTC. The J gene is TRBJ2-7, the V gene TRBV19; TRBD1 matches 12 bases. Germline values: CDR1 LNHDA, CDR2 SQIVND (reference sequence). There are 16 residues in the CDR3. Unmatched junction bases numbered 5, after V lost 4 bases and J lost 1 base.

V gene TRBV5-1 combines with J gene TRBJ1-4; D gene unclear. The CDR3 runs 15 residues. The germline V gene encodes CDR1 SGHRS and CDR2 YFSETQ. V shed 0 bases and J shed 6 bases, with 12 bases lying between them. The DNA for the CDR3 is TGCGCCAGCAGCTTGGTCGGGGTAAGGGATGAAAAACTGTTTTTT. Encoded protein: CASSLVGVRDEKLFF.

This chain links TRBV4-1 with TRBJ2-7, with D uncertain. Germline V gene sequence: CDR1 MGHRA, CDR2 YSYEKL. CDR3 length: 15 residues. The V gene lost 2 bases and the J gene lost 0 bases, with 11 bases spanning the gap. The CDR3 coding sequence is TGCGCCAGCAGCCAAACAGCTATAAGCTCCTACGAGCAGTACTTC. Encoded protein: CASSQTAISSYEQYF.

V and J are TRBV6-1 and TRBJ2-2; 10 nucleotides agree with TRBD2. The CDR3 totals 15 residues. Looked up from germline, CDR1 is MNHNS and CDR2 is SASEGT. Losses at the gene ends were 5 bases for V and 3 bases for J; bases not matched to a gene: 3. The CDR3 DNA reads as TGTGCCAGCAGTTTTAGCGGGGGGCACACCGGGGAGCTGTTTTTT. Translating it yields CASSFSGGHTGELFF.

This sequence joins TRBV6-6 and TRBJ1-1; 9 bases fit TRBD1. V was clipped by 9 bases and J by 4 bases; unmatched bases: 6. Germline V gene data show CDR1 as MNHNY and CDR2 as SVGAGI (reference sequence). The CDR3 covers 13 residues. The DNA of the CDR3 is TGTGCCAGTTTCGGGACAGGGTTCACTGAAGCTTTCTTT. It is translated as CASFGTGFTEAFF.

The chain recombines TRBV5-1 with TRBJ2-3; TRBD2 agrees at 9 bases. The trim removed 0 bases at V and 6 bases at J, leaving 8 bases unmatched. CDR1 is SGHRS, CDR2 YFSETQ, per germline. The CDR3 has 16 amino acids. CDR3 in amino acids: CASSLVIAGVLDTQYF. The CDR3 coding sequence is TGCGCCAGCAGCTTGGTAATAGCGGGAGTGTTGGATACGCAGTATTTT.

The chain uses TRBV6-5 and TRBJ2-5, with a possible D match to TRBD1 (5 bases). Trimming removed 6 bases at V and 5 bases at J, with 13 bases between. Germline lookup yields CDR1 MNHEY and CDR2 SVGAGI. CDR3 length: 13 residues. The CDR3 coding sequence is TGTGCCAGCAGGCCAGGGTTCTTTGAGACCCAGTACTTC. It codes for CASRPGFFETQYF.

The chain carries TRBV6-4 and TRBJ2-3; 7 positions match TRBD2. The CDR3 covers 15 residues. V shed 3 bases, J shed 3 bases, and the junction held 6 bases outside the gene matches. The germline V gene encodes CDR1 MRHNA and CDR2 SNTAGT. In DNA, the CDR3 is TGTGCCAGCAGTGAGGGCGGGAGTCCGACAGATACGCAGTATTTT. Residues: CASSEGGSPTDTQYF.

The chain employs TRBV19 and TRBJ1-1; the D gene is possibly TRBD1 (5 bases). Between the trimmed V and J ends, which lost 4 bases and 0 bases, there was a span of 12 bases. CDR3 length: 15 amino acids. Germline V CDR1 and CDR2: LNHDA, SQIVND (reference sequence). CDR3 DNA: TGTGCCAGTAGTAGGGGCCTCGTTATGAACACTGAAGCTTTCTTT. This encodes CASSRGLVMNTEAFF.

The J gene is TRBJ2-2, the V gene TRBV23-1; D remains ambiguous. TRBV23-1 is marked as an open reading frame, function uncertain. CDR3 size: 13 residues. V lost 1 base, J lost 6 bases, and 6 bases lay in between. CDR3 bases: TGCGCCAGCAGTCAATTCCGGGCCGGGGAGCTGTTTTTT. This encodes CASSQFRAGELFF.

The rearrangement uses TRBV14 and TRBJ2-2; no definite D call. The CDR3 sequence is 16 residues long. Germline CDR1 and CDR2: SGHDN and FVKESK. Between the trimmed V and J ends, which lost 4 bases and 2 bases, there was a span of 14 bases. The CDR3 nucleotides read TGTGCCAGCAGCCCGAAGAACAGCCGAAACACCGGGGAGCTGTTTTTT. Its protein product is CASSPKNSRNTGELFF.

CDR3 nucleotide sequence: TGTGCCAGCAGTTCACCCGGGGAAATCTACGAGCAGTACTTC. Protein product: CASSSPGEIYEQYF. The V gene is TRBV6-6, the J gene TRBJ2-7, with a tentative D call TRBD2 (5 bases). V gave up 4 bases and J gave up 3 bases, with 13 bases separating them. The germline gives CDR1 MNHNY, CDR2 SVGAGI (reference sequence). The CDR3 runs to 14 residues.

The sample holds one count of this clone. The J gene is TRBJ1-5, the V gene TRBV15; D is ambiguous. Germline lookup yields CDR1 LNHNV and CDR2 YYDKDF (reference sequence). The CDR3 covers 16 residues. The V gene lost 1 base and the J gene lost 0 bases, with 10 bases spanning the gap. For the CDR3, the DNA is TGTGCCACCAGCAGAGGGGCACTTTATAGCAATCAGCCCCAGCATTTT. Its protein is CATSRGALYSNQPQHF.

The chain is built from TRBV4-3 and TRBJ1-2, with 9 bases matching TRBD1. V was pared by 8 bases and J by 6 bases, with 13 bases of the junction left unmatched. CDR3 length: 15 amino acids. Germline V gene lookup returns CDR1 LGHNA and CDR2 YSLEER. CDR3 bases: TGCGCCAGCTCATCGGGACAGGGCGTTGGGAATGGCTACACCTTC. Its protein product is CASSSGQGVGNGYTF.

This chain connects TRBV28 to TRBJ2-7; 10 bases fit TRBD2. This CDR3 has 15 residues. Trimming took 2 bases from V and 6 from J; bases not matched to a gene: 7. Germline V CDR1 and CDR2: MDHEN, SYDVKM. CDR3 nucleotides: TGTGCCAGCAGTTTAGGTTCTAGCGGGAGAGGCGAGCAGTACTTC. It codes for CASSLGSSGRGEQYF.

The DNA of the CDR3 is TGTGCCAGCAAAACAGGGGGCGCGTCCTACGAGCAGTACTTC. Translating gives CASKTGGASYEQYF. This chain uses TRBV2 with TRBJ2-7; 9 nucleotides align to TRBD1. The J segment lost 1 base and the V segment lost 7 bases, leaving 5 bases of the junction unmatched. This CDR3 has 14 amino acids. Per the germline V gene, CDR1 is SNHLY and CDR2 is FYNNEI.

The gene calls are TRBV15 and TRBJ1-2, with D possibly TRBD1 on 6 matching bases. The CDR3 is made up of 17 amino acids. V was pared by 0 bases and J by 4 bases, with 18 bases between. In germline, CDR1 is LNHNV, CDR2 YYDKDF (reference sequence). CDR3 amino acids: CATSRDSVGGAIYGYTF. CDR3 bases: TGTGCCACCAGCAGAGATTCCGTTGGGGGGGCGATCTATGGCTACACCTTC.

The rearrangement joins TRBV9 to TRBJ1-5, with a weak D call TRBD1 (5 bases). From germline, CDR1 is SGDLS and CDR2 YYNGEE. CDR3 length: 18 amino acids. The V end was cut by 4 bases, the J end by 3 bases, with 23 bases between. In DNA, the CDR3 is TGTGCCAGCAGCCCCACCCCGGGGTTGGGGGGTAACAATCAGCCCCAGCATTTT. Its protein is CASSPTPGLGGNNQPQHF.

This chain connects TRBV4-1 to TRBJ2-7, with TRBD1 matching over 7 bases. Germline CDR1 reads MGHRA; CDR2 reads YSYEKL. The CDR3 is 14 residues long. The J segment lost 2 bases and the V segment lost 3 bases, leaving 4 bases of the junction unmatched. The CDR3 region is CASSHGTAAYEQYF. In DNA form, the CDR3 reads TGCGCCAGCAGCCATGGGACAGCGGCCTACGAGCAGTACTTC.

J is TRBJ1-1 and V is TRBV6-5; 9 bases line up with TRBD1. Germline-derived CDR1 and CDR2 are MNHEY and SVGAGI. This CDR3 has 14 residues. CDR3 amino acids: CLARDRVGNTEAFF. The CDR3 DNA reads TGTTTAGCCCGGGACAGGGTTGGAAACACTGAAGCTTTCTTT.